The present T cell receptor (beta chain) was sequenced within a study of identifying expanded T cells in peripheral blood. Study findings and constraints: Differentially abundant clones: 0.95 to 1.5 between replicates, around 17 at two to three weeks, approximately 19 at four. Variance in clone template counts between two-week samples significantly increased with total template count across all healthy donors.

CDR1 SGHAT and CDR2 FQNNGV come from the germline V gene. The V gene lost 5 bases and the J gene lost 5 bases, with 10 bases spanning the gap. The CDR3 sequence is 13 residues long. TCRdb's copy holds only in-frame clones and misses some; the assay was immunoSEQ multiplex PCR. The data contain some 130,000 clones, approximately 86% of them singletons. This clone was detected only a few times. Its antigen is unknown. The specimen was blood. The TCR sequence derives from a person aged 18 to 75 in good health. The chain couples TRBV11-2 to TRBJ2-1, with D possibly TRBD2 on 6 matching bases. The CDR3 reads CASSLAGNNEQFF. As DNA, the CDR3 is TGTGCCAGCAGCCTGGCGGGGAACAATGAGCAGTTCTTC.